This T cell receptor beta chain was identified during a study of blood T cell repertoires in COVID-19. This clone has only one observation. Libraries were prepared by immunoSEQ multiplex PCR; TCRdb keeps only in-frame clonotypes and omits some of them. The profile shows about 140,000 clones, around 84% of them singletons. The CDR3 totals 13 residues. The V end was cut by 5 bases, the J end by 0 bases, with 10 bases between. The germline V gene has CDR1 GTSNPN and CDR2 SVGIG (reference sequence). The sample was peripheral blood. V gene TRBV30 combines with J gene TRBJ1-1, with TRBD1 as a possible D gene (6 bases). The clonotype comes from a woman between 45 and 65 years old with acute or convalescent COVID-19. The CDR3 is CAWEGGVNTEAFF. Here the CDR3 DNA reads TGTGCCTGGGAAGGGGGAGTGAACACTGAAGCTTTCTTT.